Shown below are 21 T cell receptor beta chains from a single sample sequenced in a study of blood T cell repertoires in COVID-19. Assay used: immunoSEQ multiplex PCR; TCRdb lists only in-frame clones, some missing. The sample gives around 200,000 clones, around 87% of which show up once; around 2.7% is in the top ten. Material for sequencing was peripheral blood. Receptor source: a man in his forties with active or convalescent COVID-19.

Written as DNA, the CDR3 is TGTGCCAGCACGACTAGTCCTAGCACAGATACGCAGTATTTT. This translates into CASTTSPSTDTQYF. The J gene is TRBJ2-3, the V gene TRBV2, with D perhaps matching TRBD2 (6 bases). V was cut by 7 bases and J by 0 bases, with 11 bases left in between. The CDR3 contains 14 residues. The germline V gene encodes CDR1 SNHLY and CDR2 FYNNEI. Together with reference TRBV2 and TRBJ2-3, the CDR3 gives the full variable domain: EPEVTQTPSHQVTQMGQEVILRCVPISNHLYFYWYRQILGQKVEFLVSFYNNEISEKSEIFDDQFSVERPDGSNFTLKIRSTKLEDSAMYFCASTTSPSTDTQYFGPGTRLTVL.

The chain combines TRBV18 with TRBJ2-6, with TRBD1 identical over 8 bases. The length of the CDR3 is 19 residues. Germline V gene sequence: CDR1 KGHSH, CDR2 LQKENI. V was pared by 3 bases and J by 0 bases, with 10 bases of the junction left unmatched. The CDR3 spells CASSPRSGTGLSGANVLTF. The DNA of the CDR3 is TGTGCCAGCTCACCCCGATCCGGGACAGGTCTCTCTGGGGCCAACGTCCTGACTTTC.

This clone appeared once. J is TRBJ2-1 and V is TRBV11-3, with TRBD1 identical over 8 bases. The length of the CDR3 is 15 residues. Germline loops: CDR1 SGHNT, CDR2 YENEEA. J lost 6 bases, V lost 5 bases, and 9 bases had no gene match. The CDR3 loop is CASSPRTGNFNEQFF. CDR3 bases: TGTGCCAGCAGCCCCAGGACAGGGAACTTCAATGAGCAGTTCTTC.

This chain uses TRBV18 with TRBJ1-2; D is possibly TRBD1 (6 bases). This CDR3 is built from 14 residues. V was trimmed by 3 bases and J by 1 base, leaving 9 bases between them. The germline CDR1 and CDR2 sequences are KGHSH and LQKENI. The CDR3 DNA reads as TGTGCCAGCTCACCGGGACACGGTAACTATGGCTACACCTTC. Residues: CASSPGHGNYGYTF.

The rearrangement joins TRBV15 to TRBJ2-5; 8 nucleotides align to TRBD1. The V gene's germline CDR1 is LNHNV and CDR2 YYDKDF (reference sequence). Germline trimming cut 6 bases from V and 1 base from J; bases unmatched to any gene: 4. This CDR3 spans 14 amino acids. This CDR3 is CATSSDRGQETQYF. The CDR3 DNA reads as TGTGCCACCAGTTCTGACAGGGGCCAAGAGACCCAGTACTTC.

The table lists this clone with a few counts. The chain has TRBV18 and TRBJ2-2; D possibly corresponds to TRBD1 (5 bases). The germline V gene encodes CDR1 KGHSH and CDR2 LQKENI. V was pared by 4 bases and J by 1 base, with 10 bases between. The CDR3 covers 15 residues. This CDR3 reads CASSRGQGNTGELFF. DNA for the CDR3: TGTGCCAGCTCACGCGGCCAGGGGAACACCGGGGAGCTGTTTTTT.

This chain connects TRBV6-5 to TRBJ1-2; D unresolved. Germline V gene data show CDR1 as MNHEY and CDR2 as SVGAGI. V lost 2 bases, J lost 2 bases, and 6 bases lay in between. The CDR3 is 13 residues long. CDR3 bases: TGTGCCAGCAGTTACGGCAGGAACTATGGCTACACCTTC. As protein: CASSYGRNYGYTF.

DNA for the CDR3: TGTGCCAGCTCACCACTAGCTCAGGAGACCCAGTACTTC. Amino acid sequence: CASSPLAQETQYF. The rearrangement uses TRBV18 and TRBJ2-5; D unresolved. This CDR3 contains 13 residues. Trimming shortened V by 1 base and J by 5 bases, and 8 bases separated the two germline ends. Germline CDR1 reads KGHSH; CDR2 reads LQKENI. The entire variable domain, with the rest obtained from reference TRBV18 and TRBJ2-5, is as follows: NAGVMQNPRHLVRRRGQEARLRCSPMKGHSHVYWYRQLPEEGLKFMVYLQKENIIDESGMPKERFSAEFPKEGPSILRIQQVVRGDSAAYFCASSPLAQETQYFGPGTRLLVL.

This chain links TRBV21-1 with TRBJ2-3; TRBD2 reflects the table's D call only, with no check against the DNA. TRBV21-1 is an annotated pseudogene. The CDR3 spans 12 residues. CDR3 nucleotide sequence: TGTGCCAGCAGCCTAGCGGGAGATACGCAGTATTTT. Translation: CASSLAGDTQYF.

This clone has only one observation. This chain's CDR3 is CASSKGLGQTQYF. CDR3 bases: TGTGCCAGCAGCAAAGGATTGGGGCAGACCCAGTACTTC. The chain is built from TRBV2 and TRBJ2-5; perhaps TRBD1 as D (5 bases). CDR1 is SNHLY, CDR2 FYNNEI, per germline. CDR3 length: 13 amino acids. Trimming shortened V by 6 bases and J by 6 bases, and 14 bases separated the two germline ends.

This chain joins TRBV4-1 and TRBJ1-4; no firm D call. The CDR3 covers 15 residues. V shed 5 bases and J shed 0 bases, with 10 bases lying between them. Germline V gene sequence: CDR1 MGHRA, CDR2 YSYEKL. The CDR3 loop reads CASSTREPTNEKLFF. In DNA, the CDR3 is TGCGCCAGCAGCACCCGAGAACCAACTAATGAAAAACTGTTTTTT.

The V call is TRBV29-1, the J call TRBJ2-5, with 8 bases aligning to TRBD1. The germline V gene encodes CDR1 SQVTM and CDR2 ANQGSEA. With V trimmed by 6 bases and J by 3 bases, 3 bases remained unmatched. This CDR3 contains 12 residues. CDR3 nucleotides: TGCAGCGTCTCGACAGGGGAAGAGACCCAGTACTTC. It codes for CSVSTGEETQYF. Based on the CDR3 plus reference TRBV29-1 and TRBJ2-5, the full variable domain is SAVISQKPSRDICQRGTSLTIQCQVDSQVTMMFWYRQQPGQSLTLIATANQGSEATYESGFVIDKFPISRPNLTFSTLTVSNMSPEDSSIYLCSVSTGEETQYFGPGTRLLVL.

The chain joins TRBV5-1 to TRBJ2-7; maybe TRBD2 (6 bases). Germline loops: CDR1 SGHRS, CDR2 YFSETQ. There are 16 residues in the CDR3. Trimming stripped 5 bases from V and 5 bases from J, with 23 bases between. In DNA, the CDR3 is TGCGCCAGCAGTGGCCGGGACTCCACACTCGGCGACGAGCAGTACTTC. It encodes CASSGRDSTLGDEQYF.

This clone appeared once. The rearrangement joins TRBV4-3 to TRBJ1-3; D not resolved. Trimming took 5 bases from V and 7 from J, leaving 18 bases between them. CDR1 is LGHNA, CDR2 YSLEER, per germline. This CDR3 has 15 amino acids. The CDR3 is CASSDSSFGANTIYF. The CDR3 coding sequence is TGCGCCAGCAGCGACTCGTCGTTCGGCGCGAACACCATATATTTT.

A single count supports this clone. The V gene is TRBV3-1 (or the pseudogene TRBV3-2), the J gene TRBJ2-4; D gene uncertain. V was cut by 4 bases and J by 1 base, with 8 bases left in between. Looked up from germline, CDR1 is LGHDT and CDR2 is YNNKEL (reference sequence). The length of the CDR3 is 14 residues. The CDR3, as DNA: TGTGCCAGCAGCCCGACTGTTGCCAAAAACATTCAGTACTTC. Residues: CASSPTVAKNIQYF.

The genes are TRBV5-1 and TRBJ2-1, with 8 bases aligning to TRBD2. Germline values: CDR1 SGHRS, CDR2 YFSETQ. J lost 0 bases, V lost 3 bases, and 8 bases had no gene match. The CDR3 is made up of 17 amino acids. CDR3 amino acids: CASSWESLAASYNEQFF. The CDR3 coding sequence is TGCGCCAGCAGCTGGGAATCACTAGCGGCCTCCTACAATGAGCAGTTCTTC.

The chain recombines TRBV18 with TRBJ2-3, with TRBD1 as a possible D gene (6 bases). Germline V gene lookup returns CDR1 KGHSH and CDR2 LQKENI. The CDR3 length is 16 residues. With 4 bases removed from V and 4 bases from J, the gap between germline ends came to 18 bases. The CDR3 loop reads CASSLSRGLIADTQYF. The CDR3 DNA reads TGTGCCAGCTCACTCTCCAGGGGCTTGATTGCAGATACGCAGTATTTT.

The gene calls are TRBV5-5 and TRBJ2-5; maybe TRBD2 (6 bases). Germline V gene sequence: CDR1 SGHKS, CDR2 YYEKEE (reference sequence). The CDR3 extends over 15 amino acids. V was shortened by 0 bases and J by 7 bases, with 16 bases between the two germline ends. As DNA, the CDR3 is TGTGCCAGCAGCTTGGGGGCCCCCCGGGGAGGGACCCAGTACTTC. As protein: CASSLGAPRGGTQYF.

The gene calls are TRBV3-1 (or the pseudogene TRBV3-2) and TRBJ2-5, with TRBD1 matching 7 bases. Germline V gene sequence: CDR1 LGHDT, CDR2 YNNKEL (reference sequence). The CDR3 contains 15 residues. Germline trimming cut 0 bases from V and 0 bases from J; bases unmatched to any gene: 1. In DNA, the CDR3 is TGTGCCAGCAGCCAAGAGGGACAGTACCAAGAGACCCAGTACTTC. Protein product: CASSQEGQYQETQYF.

The chain recombines TRBV30 with TRBJ2-1, with D perhaps TRBD2 (7 bases). CDR3 length equals 15 residues. V dropped 4 bases and J dropped 8 bases, with 21 bases sitting between them. The germline V gene encodes CDR1 GTSNPN and CDR2 SVGIG (reference sequence). CDR3 DNA sequence: TGTGCCTGGAATTGGGGGCGGGGGCCCGAGGATGAGCAGTTCTTC. Its translation: CAWNWGRGPEDEQFF.

The chain uses TRBV27 and TRBJ1-1; 8 positions match TRBD1. The CDR3 totals 17 residues. Trimming removed 5 bases from V and 0 bases from J; junction bases left unmatched: 11. Germline CDR1 reads MNHEY; CDR2 reads SMNVEV (reference sequence). The CDR3 nucleotides are TGTGCCAGCAGTCCCCGGCCGGGACAGGCAATGAACACTGAAGCTTTCTTT. This translates into CASSPRPGQAMNTEAFF.